This entry describes one T cell receptor (beta chain). Its antigen is currently unknown. The germline gives CDR1 SNHLY, CDR2 FYNNEI. The CDR3 has 15 amino acids. V dropped 6 bases and J dropped 4; count of bases not matched to a gene: 8. Produced via immunoSEQ multiplex PCR; TCRdb's table is partial and in-frame only. This table holds 65,000 to 70,000 clones, approximately 91% found once. The data were taken from a study of lymphopenia after photon versus proton radiotherapy. Study-level results: After lymphocyte nadir, photon-treated repertoires showed oligoclonal expansion, especially CD8+ Temra. Only patients who died were analyzed for survival; proton advantage is unproven. Larger post-nadir TCR diversity loss correlated inversely with survival in deceased patients.

Material: peripheral blood, obtained from a patient treated with photon-based radiotherapy. The chain has TRBV2 and TRBJ2-5; 10 bases line up with TRBD2. The clonotype comes from a woman aged 70-85 years with pancreatic cancer. The CDR3 is CASRREREGRETQYF. In DNA form, the CDR3 reads TGTGCCAGCAGGCGGGAGCGGGAGGGCCGAGAGACCCAGTACTTC.